Shown below are 24 T cell receptor beta chains from a single sample sequenced in a study of metastatic and nonmetastatic thyroid tumors (dated by TCRdb to the early 2020s). Library preparation used PCR. The listed sequencing device is Illumina HiSeq 4000. TCRdb itself trimmed the public reads at Q25 with fastp, ran MiXCR and retained productive beta chains. The sample table records about 25,000 clones; around 20% of these occur just once. The biggest ten clones account for roughly 5.1% of the sample. No patient had received any treatment before thyroid surgery. Sequencing was performed on blood. These receptors originate from a male donor with papillary thyroid cancer or a benign thyroid nodule (not recorded which). Some clones in this sample may be carry-over from other donors' samples.

This clone was counted ten times or more. This chain joins TRBV5-1 and TRBJ1-5, with TRBD1 matching 7 bases. The J segment lost 1 base and the V segment lost 4 bases, leaving 2 bases of the junction unmatched. The CDR3 consists of 14 residues. The germline CDR1 and CDR2 sequences are SGHRS and YFSETQ. The CDR3 nucleotides are TGCGCCAGCAGCCCGACAGGGAGCAATCAGCCCCAGCATTTT. Amino acid sequence: CASSPTGSNQPQHF.

This chain uses TRBV28 with TRBJ1-4; D remains unclear. V gave up 6 bases and J gave up 7 bases, with 12 bases separating them. The CDR3 consists of 13 residues. CDR1 and CDR2 (germline): MDHEN, SYDVKM. Written as DNA, the CDR3 is TGTGCCAGCAGCACCGGCACCCCTGAAAAACTGTTTTTT. It translates to CASSTGTPEKLFF.

This clone was detected only once. The chain links TRBV30 to TRBJ2-7, with D possibly being TRBD2 (5 bases). V dropped 4 bases and J dropped 7 bases, with 11 bases sitting between them. The CDR3 consists of 11 residues. In germline, CDR1 is GTSNPN, CDR2 SVGIG (reference sequence). The CDR3 spells CAWIVLVEQYF. The CDR3 bases are TGTGCCTGGATTGTACTAGTTGAGCAGTACTTC.

This chain links TRBV28 with TRBJ1-2, with D possibly being TRBD1 (6 bases). The V gene lost 2 bases and the J gene lost 5 bases, with 15 bases spanning the gap. Germline V gene lookup returns CDR1 MDHEN and CDR2 SYDVKM. The CDR3 is 15 amino acids. This CDR3 reads CASSLRQDSLYGYTF. The DNA for the CDR3 is TGTGCCAGCAGTTTACGACAGGACAGTTTGTATGGCTACACCTTC.

The V and J genes are TRBV18 and TRBJ2-7; 8 bases agree with TRBD1. The germline gives CDR1 KGHSH, CDR2 LQKENI. This CDR3 contains 16 residues. V shed 6 bases, J shed 5 bases, and the junction held 15 bases outside the gene matches. The CDR3 nucleotides read TGTGCCAGCTCGTCACAAACAGGACAGGGTTACCACGAGCAGTACTTC. Protein sequence: CASSSQTGQGYHEQYF.

By frequency in the sample, this clone is medium-sized. V usage is TRBV6-5 and J usage is TRBJ2-6, with D unresolved. V was shortened by 2 bases and J by 1 base, with 6 bases between the two germline ends. Germline V CDR1 and CDR2: MNHEY, SVGAGI. The CDR3 loop spans 15 amino acids. The CDR3, as DNA: TGTGCCAGCAGTTACGGTCCGTCTGGGGCCAACGTCCTGACTTTC. This gives the protein CASSYGPSGANVLTF.

This clone was counted at least ten times. Compared with germline, one end of the junction differs, possibly owing to a read error. The genes are TRBV20-1 and TRBJ1-6; no reliable D call. CDR3 size: 14 residues. Germline assignment: CDR1 DFQATT and CDR2 SNEGSKA (reference sequence). CDR3 sequence: CSAREVRDNSPLHF. Here the CDR3 DNA reads TGCAGTGCTCGAGAGGTCCGTGATAATTCACCCCTCCACTTT.

This clone occurred a few times. The rearrangement joins TRBV6-1 to TRBJ1-5; D ambiguous. Germline lookup yields CDR1 MNHNS and CDR2 SASEGT. The CDR3 is made up of 14 amino acids. Trimming pared 0 bases from V and 7 bases from J, leaving 10 bases between. The CDR3 is CASSEATGIQPQHF. The CDR3 nucleotides read TGTGCCAGCAGTGAAGCGACGGGTATCCAGCCCCAGCATTTT.

This clone was observed many times. This rearrangement joins TRBV2 to TRBJ2-3; tentative D call: TRBD2 (6 bases). V was pared by 5 bases and J by 2 bases, with 11 bases between. The germline CDR1 and CDR2 sequences are SNHLY and FYNNEI. This CDR3 comprises 14 residues. CDR3 amino acids: CASSLTRITDTQYF. CDR3 DNA: TGTGCCAGCAGTCTGACTAGAATCACAGATACGCAGTATTTT. Full variable domain (remainder filled in from reference TRBV2 and TRBJ2-3): EPEVTQTPSHQVTQMGQEVILRCVPISNHLYFYWYRQILGQKVEFLVSFYNNEISEKSEIFDDQFSVERPDGSNFTLKIRSTKLEDSAMYFCASSLTRITDTQYFGPGTRLTVL.

At least ten counts were recorded for this clone. The chain uses TRBV19 and TRBJ2-7; 9 nucleotides match TRBD2. In germline, CDR1 is LNHDA, CDR2 SQIVND (reference sequence). V was pared by 6 bases and J by 2 bases, with 11 bases of the junction left unmatched. The CDR3 sequence is 16 residues long. The CDR3 sequence: CASSRGGAGGPYEQYF. In DNA, the CDR3 is TGTGCCAGTAGCCGAGGGGGTGCGGGAGGGCCCTACGAGCAGTACTTC.

This clone counts as medium-sized (0.01 to 0.1%). The chain uses TRBV12-3 or TRBV12-4 and TRBJ2-1; D perhaps matches TRBD2 (7 bases). V dropped 7 bases and J dropped 5 bases, with 18 bases sitting between them. This CDR3 is 15 amino acids long. The CDR3: CASNKGGGTNNEQFF. DNA for the CDR3: TGTGCCAGCAACAAAGGAGGGGGGACTAACAATGAGCAGTTCTTC.

By proportion, this clone is medium-sized. CDR3: CASSYGLAGNSYEQYF. The CDR3 coding sequence is TGTGCCAGCAGCTACGGACTAGCGGGAAACTCCTACGAGCAGTACTTC. This chain uses TRBV7-9 with TRBJ2-7, with 12 bases fitting TRBD2. Germline V gene sequence: CDR1 SEHNR, CDR2 FQNEAQ (reference sequence). CDR3 length equals 16 residues. V was pared by 4 bases and J by 0 bases, with 4 bases of the junction left unmatched.

This clone was seen ten or more times. CDR3 nucleotide sequence: TGTGCCAGCAGCTTGTCCACAGGTAGCTCCTACGAGCAGTACTTC. This encodes CASSLSTGSSYEQYF. The J gene is TRBJ2-7, the V gene TRBV7-3; D might be TRBD1 (5 bases). The CDR3 totals 15 residues. The V end was cut by 3 bases, the J end by 0 bases, with 12 bases between. Germline V CDR1 and CDR2: SGHTA, FQGTGA. The variable domain in full, completed from reference TRBV7-3 and TRBJ2-7, reads GAGVSQTPSNKVTEKGKYVELRCDPISGHTALYWYRQSLGQGPEFLIYFQGTGAADDSGLPNDRFFAVRPEGSVSTLKIQRTERGDSAVYLCASSLSTGSSYEQYFGPGTRLTVT.

The chain joins TRBV11-2 to TRBJ2-5, with D perhaps TRBD2 (6 bases). Germline V gene lookup returns CDR1 SGHAT and CDR2 FQNNGV. Trimming cost V 6 bases and J 5 bases, with 16 bases left between them. The CDR3 has 14 amino acids. The CDR3 DNA is TGTGCCAGCAGGACCCGGGACTTGACGGAGACCCAGTACTTC. This codes for CASRTRDLTETQYF.

In its sample, this clone is medium-sized. Other DNA sequences from this sample encode an identical CDR3 as well. The V call is TRBV2, the J call TRBJ1-1; 7 nucleotides agree with TRBD1. This CDR3 region has 13 residues. CDR1 and CDR2 (germline): SNHLY, FYNNEI. V gave up 2 bases and J gave up 4 bases; unmatched junction bases: 1. CDR3 nucleotide sequence: TGTGCCAGCAGTGAAACAGGGGTCACTGAAGCTTTCTTT. Amino acid sequence: CASSETGVTEAFF.

This chain joins TRBV4-1 and TRBJ2-7, with D perhaps TRBD1 (6 bases). The length of the CDR3 is 14 residues. CDR1 MGHRA and CDR2 YSYEKL come from the germline V gene. V lost 3 bases to trimming and J lost 2 bases, with 11 bases between them. The CDR3 is CASSQGWGPYEQYF. The CDR3 DNA follows: TGCGCCAGCAGCCAGGGGTGGGGGCCCTACGAGCAGTACTTC.

This clone was detected ten times or more. The junction departs from the called germline gene at one end, perhaps through a read error. V gene TRBV7-7 combines with J gene TRBJ2-2; 8 bases line up with TRBD1. This CDR3 spans 14 amino acids. Germline CDR1 is SSHAT and CDR2 is FNYEAQ (reference sequence). The CDR3 nucleotides read TGTGCTAGCAGTAGCAAGACAGGGGCCGGGGAGCTGTTTTTT. Protein: CASSSKTGAGELFF.

As for this clone: An end of the junction differs from the germline gene, which may be a read error. V and J are TRBV11-2 and TRBJ2-7; D may be TRBD2 (5 bases). This CDR3 contains 14 residues. Per the germline V gene, CDR1 is SGHAT and CDR2 is FQNNGV. DNA of the CDR3: TGTGCCAGCAGCTTAGGGCAGGACTCCTACGCGCAGTACTTC. It yields the protein CASSLGQDSYAQYF.

This clone showed up just once. A much larger clone is a single base away; this may be a read error. The chain carries TRBV29-1 and TRBJ2-5; 8 bases are a match to TRBD1. The germline V gene encodes CDR1 SQVTM and CDR2 ANQGSEA. The CDR3 length is 18 residues. With V trimmed by 0 bases and J by 6 bases, 18 bases remained unmatched. As DNA, the CDR3 is TGCAGCGTTGAAGATCTTAGGACAGGGATTGTCTCGGTAAAGACCCAGTACTTC. Encoded protein: CSVEDLRTGIVSVKTQYF.

This clone came up once. The chain uses TRBV5-1 and TRBJ2-7; TRBD1 agrees at 9 bases. Germline loops: CDR1 SGHRS, CDR2 YFSETQ. Trimming cost V 3 bases and J 6 bases; bases outside gene matches: 4. The length of the CDR3 is 13 residues. The DNA for the CDR3 is TGCGCCAGCAGCTCCGGGACAGGGCCCGAGCAGTACTTC. Residues: CASSSGTGPEQYF. The entire variable domain, with the rest obtained from reference TRBV5-1 and TRBJ2-7, is as follows: KAGVTQTPRYLIKTRGQQVTLSCSPISGHRSVSWYQQTPGQGLQFLFEYFSETQRNKGNFPGRFSGRQFSNSRSEMNVSTLELGDSALYLCASSSGTGPEQYFGPGTRLTVT.

The genes are TRBV28 and TRBJ2-5, with 11 bases identical to TRBD2. Trimming cost V 8 bases and J 3 bases; bases outside gene matches: 8. This CDR3 spans 15 amino acids. Germline loops: CDR1 MDHEN, CDR2 SYDVKM. CDR3: CASYPSGRQEETQYF. CDR3 nucleotides: TGTGCCAGCTACCCTAGCGGGAGGCAAGAAGAGACCCAGTACTTC.

In this sample, this clone turned up many times. A clone one base away is much larger, so this may be a read error. The chain uses TRBV2 and TRBJ2-2, with 9 bases matching TRBD2. With 7 bases clipped from V and 0 bases from J, the junction kept 9 bases outside the gene matches. The CDR3 totals 17 residues. CDR1 and CDR2 from the germline V gene are SNHLY and FYNNEI. The CDR3 here is CASTPLTSGSNTGELFF. As DNA, the CDR3 is TGTGCCAGCACACCTCTGACTAGCGGATCGAACACCGGGGAGCTGTTTTTT.

This chain connects TRBV2 to TRBJ2-3; 14 positions agree with TRBD2. The CDR3 is 16 amino acids. Germline loops: CDR1 SNHLY, CDR2 FYNNEI. V dropped 6 bases and J dropped 4; count of bases not matched to a gene: 6. CDR3 DNA: TGTGCCAGCAGCCGACGGACTAGCGGGGGGCCAGATACGCAGTATTTT. The encoded protein is CASSRRTSGGPDTQYF.

This clone turned up a few times. Here the CDR3 reads CASSSGRGHPQHF. DNA of the CDR3: TGTGCCAGCAGCTCGGGGCGGGGTCATCCCCAGCATTTT. V and J are TRBV6-1 and TRBJ1-5; tentatively, D is TRBD1 (5 bases). The ends were cut back, 6 bases at V and 10 bases at J, with 16 bases in the middle. The CDR3 has 13 residues. In germline, CDR1 is MNHNS, CDR2 SASEGT.